This T cell receptor beta chain was captured in a study of OX40 agonist ivuxolimab in advanced cancers. Study information: Patients got intravenous ivuxolimab at 0.01 to 10 mg/kg every 2 weeks.

The repertoire was sequenced with immunoSEQ multiplex PCR; TCRdb's copy has only in-frame clones and lacks some. The table includes tens of thousands of clones, around 90% detected once. The V and J ends lost 9 bases and 4 bases respectively, with 15 bases between them. Germline CDR1 WSHSY, CDR2 SAAADI. This CDR3 contains 13 residues. The specimen comprised CD4+ or CD8+ T cells sorted from blood, sampled in a trial of the OX40 agonist ivuxolimab. The rearrangement uses TRBV10-2 and TRBJ1-1; possible D gene TRBD1, 5 bases. This receptor was taken from an adult with an advanced solid tumor such as melanoma, head and neck, liver or kidney cancer. CDR3 residues: CASRGVGVTEAFF. As DNA, the CDR3 is TGCGCCAGTCGAGGGGTGGGGGTCACTGAAGCTTTCTTT.